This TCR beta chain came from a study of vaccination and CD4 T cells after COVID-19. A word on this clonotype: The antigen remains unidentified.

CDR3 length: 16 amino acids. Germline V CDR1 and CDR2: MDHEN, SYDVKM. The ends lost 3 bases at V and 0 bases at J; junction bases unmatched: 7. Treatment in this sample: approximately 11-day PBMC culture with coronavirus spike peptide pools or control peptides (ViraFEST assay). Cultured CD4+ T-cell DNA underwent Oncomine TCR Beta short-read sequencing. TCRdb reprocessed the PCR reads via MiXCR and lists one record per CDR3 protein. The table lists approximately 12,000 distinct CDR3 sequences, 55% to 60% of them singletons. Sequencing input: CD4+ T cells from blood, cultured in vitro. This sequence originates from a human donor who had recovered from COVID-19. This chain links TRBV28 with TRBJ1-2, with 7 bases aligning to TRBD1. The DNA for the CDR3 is TGTGCCAGCAGTTTTAAGGCAGGGGGAGCTAACTATGGCTACACCTTC. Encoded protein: CASSFKAGGANYGYTF.